The clone carrying this T cell receptor beta chain appeared once. Its antigen is undetermined. The data were obtained in a study of cytomegalovirus exposure and HLA in healthy donors. Study-level findings and limits: It was only CMV serostatus that was available as immune exposure information.

PCR involved 60 Vbeta and 13 Jbeta primers. Libraries were prepared by immunoSEQ multiplex PCR; TCRdb keeps only in-frame clonotypes and omits some of them. Here the sample spans 160,000 or so clones, around four fifths being singletons. The germline V gene has CDR1 SNHLY and CDR2 FYNNEI. There are 14 residues in the CDR3. Sequencing was carried out using PBMCs. The rearrangement links TRBV2 to TRBJ2-5, with 10 bases lining up with TRBD2. The J call is uncertain, as TRBJ2-7 better fits the DNA end. The receptor was isolated from a man aged 45-65 years in good health and CMV-seropositive. The CDR3 protein is CASSVLAGDYEQYF. CDR3 coding DNA: TGTGCCAGCAGTGTTCTAGCGGGAGACTACGAGCAGTACTTC.